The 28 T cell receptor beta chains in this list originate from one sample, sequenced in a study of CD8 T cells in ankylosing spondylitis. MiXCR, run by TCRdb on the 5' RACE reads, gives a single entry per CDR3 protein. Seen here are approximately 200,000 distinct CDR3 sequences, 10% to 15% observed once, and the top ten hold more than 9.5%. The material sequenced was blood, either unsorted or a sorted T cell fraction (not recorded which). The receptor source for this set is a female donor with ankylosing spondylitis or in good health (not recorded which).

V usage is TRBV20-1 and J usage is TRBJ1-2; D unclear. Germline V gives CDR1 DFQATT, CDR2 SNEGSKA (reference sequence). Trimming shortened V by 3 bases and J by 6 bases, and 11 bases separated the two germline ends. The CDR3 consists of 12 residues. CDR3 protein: CSASTPMDGYTF. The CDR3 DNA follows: TGCAGTGCTAGTACCCCGATGGATGGCTACACCTTC.

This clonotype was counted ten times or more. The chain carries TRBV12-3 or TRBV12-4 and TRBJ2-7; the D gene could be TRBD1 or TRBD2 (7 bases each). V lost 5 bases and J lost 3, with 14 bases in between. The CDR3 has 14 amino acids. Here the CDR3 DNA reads TGTGCCAGCAGTAAGGGAGGGGGCTACTACGAGCAGTACTTC. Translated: CASSKGGGYYEQYF.

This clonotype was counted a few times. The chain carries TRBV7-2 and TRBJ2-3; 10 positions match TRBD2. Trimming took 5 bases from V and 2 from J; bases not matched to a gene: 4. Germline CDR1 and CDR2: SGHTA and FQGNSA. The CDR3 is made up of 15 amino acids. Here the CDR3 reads CASSVLAGNTDTQYF. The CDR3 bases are TGTGCCAGCAGCGTACTAGCGGGAAACACAGATACGCAGTATTTT.

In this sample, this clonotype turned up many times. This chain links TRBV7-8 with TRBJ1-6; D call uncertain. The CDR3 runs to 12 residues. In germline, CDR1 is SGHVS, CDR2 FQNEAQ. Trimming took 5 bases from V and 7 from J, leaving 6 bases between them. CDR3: CASSAPNSPLHF. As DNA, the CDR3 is TGTGCCAGCAGCGCACCGAATTCACCCCTCCACTTT.

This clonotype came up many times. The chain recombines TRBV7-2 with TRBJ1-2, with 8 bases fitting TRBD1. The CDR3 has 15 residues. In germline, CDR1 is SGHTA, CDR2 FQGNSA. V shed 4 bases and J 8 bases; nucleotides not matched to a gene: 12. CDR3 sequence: CASSSRGREMKGYTF. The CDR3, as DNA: TGTGCCAGCAGCTCCAGGGGGCGCGAGATGAAGGGCTACACCTTC.

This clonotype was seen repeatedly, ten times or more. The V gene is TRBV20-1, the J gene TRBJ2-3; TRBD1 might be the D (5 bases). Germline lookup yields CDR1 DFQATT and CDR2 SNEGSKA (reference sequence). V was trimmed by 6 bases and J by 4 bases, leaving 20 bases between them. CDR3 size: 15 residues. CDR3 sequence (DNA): TGCAGTGCACATAATGTGGGGCGAGACGCAGATACGCAGTATTTT. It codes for CSAHNVGRDADTQYF.

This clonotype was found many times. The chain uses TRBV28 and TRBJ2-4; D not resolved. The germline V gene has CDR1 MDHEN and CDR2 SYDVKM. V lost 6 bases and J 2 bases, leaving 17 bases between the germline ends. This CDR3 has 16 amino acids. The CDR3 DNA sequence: TGTGCCAGCAGCCCTCCCCCGGGCAGTCCCAAAAACATTCAGTACTTC. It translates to CASSPPPGSPKNIQYF.

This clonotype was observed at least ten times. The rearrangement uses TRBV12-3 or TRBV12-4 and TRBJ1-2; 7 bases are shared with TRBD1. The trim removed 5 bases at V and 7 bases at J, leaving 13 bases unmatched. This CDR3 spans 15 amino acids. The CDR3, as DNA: TGTGCCAGCAGTCGACAGGGCAGTGCTACGGTTGGCTACACCTTC. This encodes CASSRQGSATVGYTF.

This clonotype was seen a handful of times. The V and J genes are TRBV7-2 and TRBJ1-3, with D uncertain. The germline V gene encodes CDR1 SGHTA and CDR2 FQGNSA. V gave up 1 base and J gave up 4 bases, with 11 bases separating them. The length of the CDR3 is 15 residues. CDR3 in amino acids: CASSLEGLHGNTIYF. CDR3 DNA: TGTGCCAGCAGCTTAGAGGGTTTGCACGGAAACACCATATATTTT.

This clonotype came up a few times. CDR3 in amino acids: CSVASSGTNYGYTF. The CDR3 bases are TGCAGCGTTGCTTCCTCCGGCACTAACTATGGCTACACCTTC. The V call is TRBV29-1, the J call TRBJ1-2, with D uncertain. V lost 4 bases and J 0 bases, leaving 12 bases between the germline ends. The germline CDR1 and CDR2 sequences are SQVTM and ANQGSEA. The CDR3 runs 14 residues.

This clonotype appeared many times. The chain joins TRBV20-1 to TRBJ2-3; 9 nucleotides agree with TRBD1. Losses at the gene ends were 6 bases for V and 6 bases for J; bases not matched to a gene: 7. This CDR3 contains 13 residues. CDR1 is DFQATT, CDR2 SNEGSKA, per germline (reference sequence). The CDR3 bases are TGCAGTGCCTCACAGGGGGCGTTGGATACGCAGTATTTT. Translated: CSASQGALDTQYF.

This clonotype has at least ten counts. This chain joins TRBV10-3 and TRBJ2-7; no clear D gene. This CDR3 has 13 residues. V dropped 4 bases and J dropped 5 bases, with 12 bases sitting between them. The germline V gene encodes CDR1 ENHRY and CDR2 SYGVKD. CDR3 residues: CAISALSRHEQYF. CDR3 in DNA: TGTGCCATCAGTGCTCTGTCCAGACACGAGCAGTACTTC.

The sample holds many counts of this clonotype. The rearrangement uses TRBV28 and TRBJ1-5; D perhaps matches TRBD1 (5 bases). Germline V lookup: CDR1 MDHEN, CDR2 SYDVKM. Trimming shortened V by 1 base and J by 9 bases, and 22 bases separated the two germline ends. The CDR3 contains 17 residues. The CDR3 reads CASSLSLVKGPTGPQHF. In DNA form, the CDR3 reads TGTGCCAGCAGTTTATCCTTAGTAAAGGGGCCGACCGGGCCCCAGCATTTT.

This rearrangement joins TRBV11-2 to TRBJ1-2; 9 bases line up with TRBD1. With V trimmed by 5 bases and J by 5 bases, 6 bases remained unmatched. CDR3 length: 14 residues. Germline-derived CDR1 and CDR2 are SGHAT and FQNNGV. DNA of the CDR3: TGTGCCAGCAGCCGGGGACAGGGCAAATATGGCTACACCTTC. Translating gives CASSRGQGKYGYTF.

CDR3 in amino acids: CSAKTSGRGSSTDTQYF. CDR3 coding DNA: TGCAGTGCCAAGACTAGCGGGAGGGGGAGTAGCACAGATACGCAGTATTTT. This chain joins TRBV20-1 and TRBJ2-3; 14 bases match TRBD2. With 6 bases clipped from V and 0 bases from J, the junction kept 8 bases outside the gene matches. The CDR3 loop spans 17 amino acids. Germline-derived CDR1 and CDR2 are DFQATT and SNEGSKA (reference sequence).

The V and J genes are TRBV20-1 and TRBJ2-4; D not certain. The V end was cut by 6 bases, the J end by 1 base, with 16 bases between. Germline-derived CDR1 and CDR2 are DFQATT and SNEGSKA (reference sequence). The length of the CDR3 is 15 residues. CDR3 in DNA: TGCAGTGCCTCTGACCAACCCTTTGCCAAAAACATTCAGTACTTC. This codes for CSASDQPFAKNIQYF.

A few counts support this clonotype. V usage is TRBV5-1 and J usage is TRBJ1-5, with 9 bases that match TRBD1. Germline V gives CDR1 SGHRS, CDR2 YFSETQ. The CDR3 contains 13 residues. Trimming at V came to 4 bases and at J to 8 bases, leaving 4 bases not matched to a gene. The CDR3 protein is CASSRTGVEPQHF. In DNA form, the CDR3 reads TGCGCCAGCAGCCGGACAGGGGTTGAGCCCCAGCATTTT.

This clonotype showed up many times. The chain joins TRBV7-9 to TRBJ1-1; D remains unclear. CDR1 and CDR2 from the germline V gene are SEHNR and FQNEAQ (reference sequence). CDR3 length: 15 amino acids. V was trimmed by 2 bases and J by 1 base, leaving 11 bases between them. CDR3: CASSLSAATNTEAFF. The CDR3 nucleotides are TGTGCCAGCAGCTTATCAGCAGCCACGAACACTGAAGCTTTCTTT.

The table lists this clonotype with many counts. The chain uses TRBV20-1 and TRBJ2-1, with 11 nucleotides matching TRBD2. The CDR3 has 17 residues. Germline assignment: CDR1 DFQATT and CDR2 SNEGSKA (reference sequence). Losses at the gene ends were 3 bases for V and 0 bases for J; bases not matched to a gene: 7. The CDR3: CSASGTSGPYSYNEQFF. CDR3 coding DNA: TGCAGTGCTAGCGGGACTAGCGGACCGTACTCCTACAATGAGCAGTTCTTC.

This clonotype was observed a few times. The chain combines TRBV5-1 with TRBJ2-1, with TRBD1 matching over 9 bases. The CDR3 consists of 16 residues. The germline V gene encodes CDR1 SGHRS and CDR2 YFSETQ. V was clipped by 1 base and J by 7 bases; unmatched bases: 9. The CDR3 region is CASSLSGTGITNEQFF. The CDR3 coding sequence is TGCGCCAGCAGCTTGTCCGGGACAGGGATAACAAATGAGCAGTTCTTC.

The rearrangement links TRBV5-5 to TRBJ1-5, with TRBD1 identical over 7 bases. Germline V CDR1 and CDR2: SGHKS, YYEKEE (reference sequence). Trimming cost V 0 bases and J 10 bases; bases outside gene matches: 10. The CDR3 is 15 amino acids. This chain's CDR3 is CASSLGGDSRNPQHF. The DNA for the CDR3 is TGTGCCAGCAGCTTGGGGGGGGACAGTCGCAATCCCCAGCATTTT. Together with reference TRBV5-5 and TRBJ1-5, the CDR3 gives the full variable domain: DAGVTQSPTHLIKTRGQQVTLRCSPISGHKSVSWYQQVLGQGPQFIFQYYEKEERGRGNFPDRFSARQFPNYSSELNVNALLLGDSALYLCASSLGGDSRNPQHFGDGTRLSIL.

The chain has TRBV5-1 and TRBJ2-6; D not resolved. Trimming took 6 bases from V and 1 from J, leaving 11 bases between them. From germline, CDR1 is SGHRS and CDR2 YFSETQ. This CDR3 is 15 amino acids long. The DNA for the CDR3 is TGCGCCAGCACAAATCCCGTGTCTGGGGCCAACGTCCTGACTTTC. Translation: CASTNPVSGANVLTF.

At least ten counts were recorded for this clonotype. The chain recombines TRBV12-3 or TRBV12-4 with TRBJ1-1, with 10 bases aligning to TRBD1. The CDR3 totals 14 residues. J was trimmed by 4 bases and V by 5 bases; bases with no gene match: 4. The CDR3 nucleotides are TGTGCCAGCAGTCAGACAGGGGGCATCACTGAAGCTTTCTTT. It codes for CASSQTGGITEAFF.

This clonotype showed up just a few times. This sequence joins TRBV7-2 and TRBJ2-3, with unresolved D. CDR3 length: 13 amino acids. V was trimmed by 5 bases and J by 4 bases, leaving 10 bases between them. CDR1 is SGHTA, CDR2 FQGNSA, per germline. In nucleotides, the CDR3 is TGTGCCAGCAGCAACACAAGGGCAGATACGCAGTATTTT. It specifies CASSNTRADTQYF.

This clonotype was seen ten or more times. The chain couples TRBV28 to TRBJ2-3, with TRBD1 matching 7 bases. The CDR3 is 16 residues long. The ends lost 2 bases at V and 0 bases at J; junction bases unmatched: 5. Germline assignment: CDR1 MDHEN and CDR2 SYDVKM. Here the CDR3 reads CASSLDGTVSTDTQYF. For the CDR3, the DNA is TGTGCCAGCAGTTTAGATGGGACAGTGAGCACAGATACGCAGTATTTT.

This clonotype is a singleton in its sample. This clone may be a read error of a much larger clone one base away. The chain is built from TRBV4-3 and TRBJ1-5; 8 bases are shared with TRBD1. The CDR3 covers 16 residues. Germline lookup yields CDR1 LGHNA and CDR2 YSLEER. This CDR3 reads CASSKDPGQGQQPQHF. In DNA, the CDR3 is TGCGCCAGCAGCAAAGATCCCGGACAGGGACAACAGCCCCAGCATTTT.

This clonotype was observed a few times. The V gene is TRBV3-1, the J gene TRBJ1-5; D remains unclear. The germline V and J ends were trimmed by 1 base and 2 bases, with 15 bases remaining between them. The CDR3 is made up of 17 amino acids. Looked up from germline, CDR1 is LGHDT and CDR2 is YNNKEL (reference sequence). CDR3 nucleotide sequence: TGTGCCAGCAGCCAAGGAGGCGGTCGGAGCGGCAATCAGCCCCAGCATTTT. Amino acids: CASSQGGGRSGNQPQHF.

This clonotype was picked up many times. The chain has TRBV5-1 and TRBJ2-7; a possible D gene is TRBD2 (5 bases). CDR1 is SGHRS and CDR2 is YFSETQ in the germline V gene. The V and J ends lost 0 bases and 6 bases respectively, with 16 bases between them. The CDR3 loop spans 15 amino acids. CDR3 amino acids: CASSLGPSGVGEQYF. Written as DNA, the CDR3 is TGCGCCAGCAGCTTGGGTCCAAGCGGAGTGGGCGAGCAGTACTTC.